The present entry profiles one TCR beta chain with its context. What it binds is not known. This specimen comes from a study of a mutant IDH1 vaccine in newly diagnosed glioma. As for the study in general: Patients got their first vaccination 4-6 weeks after radiotherapy alone, or with temozolomide cycles. Visit V13 took place at week 47, and visit V12 happened at week 35. Patients were pretreated with radiotherapy, temozolomide, or both, mostly both.

The V gene's germline CDR1 is LNHNV and CDR2 YYDKDF (reference sequence). Trimming took 7 bases from V and 9 from J, leaving 13 bases between them. The CDR3 spans 12 residues. Here immunoSEQ multiplex PCR was the method, and the copy in TCRdb shows in-frame clones only, minus some. The sample records about 90,000 clones, around nine tenths being singletons. The sample's time point: week 47, end of study. Alongside topical imiquimod, each dose of vaccine comprised 300 ug of mutant IDH1 20-mer peptide. The chain carries TRBV15 and TRBJ2-1, with D perhaps assigned TRBD1 or TRBD2 (6 bases each). The sequenced sample was PBMCs, obtained from a glioma patient whose treatment included an IDH1 peptide vaccine. The TCR sequence derives from a woman between 45 and 65 years old with glioma. Here the CDR3 DNA reads TGTGCCACCATAAAGGGGGGTAGTGAGCAGTTCTTC. Its translation: CATIKGGSEQFF.